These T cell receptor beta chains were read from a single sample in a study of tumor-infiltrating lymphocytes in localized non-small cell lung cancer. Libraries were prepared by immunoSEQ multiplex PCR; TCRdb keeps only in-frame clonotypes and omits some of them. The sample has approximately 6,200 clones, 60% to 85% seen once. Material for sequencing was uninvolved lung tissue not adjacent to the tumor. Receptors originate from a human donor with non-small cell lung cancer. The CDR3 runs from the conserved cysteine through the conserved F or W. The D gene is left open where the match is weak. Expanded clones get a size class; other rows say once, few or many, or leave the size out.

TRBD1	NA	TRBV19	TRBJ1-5	TGTGCCAGTAGTGGAGGACAGGGGGCGAGCAATCAGCCCCAGCATTTT	CASSGGQGASNQPQHF
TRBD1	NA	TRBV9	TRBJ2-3	TGTGCCAGCAGCGCCGACCGGGACAGGGGTTGGCCAGATACGCAGTATTTT	CASSADRDRGWPDTQYF
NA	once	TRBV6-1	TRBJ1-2	TGTGCCAGCAGTGAAGCTGGTATGAGCTATGGCTACACCTTC	CASSEAGMSYGYTF
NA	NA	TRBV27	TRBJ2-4	TGTGCCAGCAGTTTCGGCAGTTCTGGAAACATTCAGTACTTC	CASSFGSSGNIQYF
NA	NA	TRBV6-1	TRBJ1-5	TGTGCCAGCAGTGGGGCCTTTAGCAATCAGCCCCAGCATTTT	CASSGAFSNQPQHF
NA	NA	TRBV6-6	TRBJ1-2	TGTGCCAGCAGGGACCGGGACTCCGCCTTTACAGGCTACACCTTC	CASRDRDSAFTGYTF
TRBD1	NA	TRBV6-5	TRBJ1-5	TGTGCCAGCAGTCTTGACGGACAGGGGAGCCAGCCCCAGCATTTT	CASSLDGQGSQPQHF
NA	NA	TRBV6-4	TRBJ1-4	TGTGCCAGCACATCGGATGTTGCAACTAATGAAAAACCGTTTTTT	CASTSDVATNEKPFF
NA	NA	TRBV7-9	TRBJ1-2	TGTGCCAGCAGCTTAGGAGGTGACAGCTATGGCTACACCTTC	CASSLGGDSYGYTF
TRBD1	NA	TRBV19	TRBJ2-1	TGTGCCAGTACCATCGAGACAGGGCATTCCTACAATGAGCAGTTCTTC	CASTIETGHSYNEQFF